The TCR beta chain under discussion was sequenced for a study of high-grade serous ovarian cancer treatment subgroups. Note on this clone: What it binds is unknown.

The CDR3 length is 16 residues. CDR1 and CDR2 from the germline V gene are MNHEY and SVGAGI. V lost 0 bases, J lost 10 bases, and 12 bases stayed unmatched. Method: immunoSEQ multiplex PCR; TCRdb's copy keeps in-frame clones and lacks some. Seen here are just over 35,000 clones, 79% observed once, and the top ten hold about 3.3%. General study results and limits: Repertoire analysis covered CDR3 alone, not CDR1 or CDR2. TCR relatedness rose with neoantigen level and trended with mutation load. Tumors within one patient showed repertoire similarity of 0.11 to 0.79. Bulk tumor TCR sequencing gave no spatial information.

The tumor samples were collected prior to definitive surgery or chemotherapy. This clonotype originated in a human donor with high-grade serous ovarian cancer. The sample comprised tumor tissue. The chain carries TRBV6-5 and TRBJ2-1; 7 bases fit TRBD1. In DNA, the CDR3 is TGTGCCAGCAGTTACTCCTCCGGACAGGCCCAAGGGGAGCAGTTCTTC. Its protein is CASSYSSGQAQGEQFF.